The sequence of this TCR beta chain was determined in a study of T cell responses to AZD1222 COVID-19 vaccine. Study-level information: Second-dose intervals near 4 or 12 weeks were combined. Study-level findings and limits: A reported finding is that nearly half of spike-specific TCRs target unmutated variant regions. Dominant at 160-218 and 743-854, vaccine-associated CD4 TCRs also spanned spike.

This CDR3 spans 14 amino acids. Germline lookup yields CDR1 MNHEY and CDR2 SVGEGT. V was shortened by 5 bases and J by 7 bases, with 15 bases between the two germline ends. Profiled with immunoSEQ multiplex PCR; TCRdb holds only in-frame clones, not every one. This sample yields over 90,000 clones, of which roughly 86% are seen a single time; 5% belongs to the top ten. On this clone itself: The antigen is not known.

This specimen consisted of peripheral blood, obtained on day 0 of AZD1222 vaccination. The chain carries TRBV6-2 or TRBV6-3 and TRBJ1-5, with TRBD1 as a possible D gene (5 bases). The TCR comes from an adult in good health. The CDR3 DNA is TGTGCCAGCAGTCAACGGGGCCGTGAACAGCCCCAGCATTTT. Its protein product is CASSQRGREQPQHF.